This TCR beta chain comes out of a study of radiation and T cells in renal cell carcinoma. Looking at the study overall: Nephrectomy followed 15 Gy stereotactic body radiation by 4 weeks. Whole-study findings and limits: From baseline, blood top tumor clonotypes peaked at 2 weeks post-radiation. Pretreatment tumor biopsies were lacking, so baseline clonotypes are unknown.

This clone has just a few counts. Its antigen is not identified. Time point meaning: baseline pretreatment blood. Documented treatment: 15 Gy SBRT to primary tumor, nephrectomy 4 weeks later. Clear cell pathology was present in this patient's renal cell carcinoma. Using immunoSEQ multiplex PCR, the repertoire was profiled, and TCRdb retains in-frame clones only, with some absent. The sample lists about 140,000 clones, approximately 87% occurring once. Losses at the gene ends were 5 bases for V and 7 bases for J; bases not matched to a gene: 12. Germline values: CDR1 LGHNA, CDR2 YSLEER. The CDR3 has 15 residues.

This clonotype was obtained from a woman between 45 and 60 years old with renal cell carcinoma. The material was blood, obtained from a patient whose treatment included radiotherapy and nephrectomy. V gene TRBV4-3 combines with J gene TRBJ1-1; the match to TRBD1 covers 8 bases. CDR3 DNA sequence: TGCGCCAGCAGCAATCGACAGGGGAGCTTAAATGAAGCTTTCTTT. Protein product: CASSNRQGSLNEAFF.